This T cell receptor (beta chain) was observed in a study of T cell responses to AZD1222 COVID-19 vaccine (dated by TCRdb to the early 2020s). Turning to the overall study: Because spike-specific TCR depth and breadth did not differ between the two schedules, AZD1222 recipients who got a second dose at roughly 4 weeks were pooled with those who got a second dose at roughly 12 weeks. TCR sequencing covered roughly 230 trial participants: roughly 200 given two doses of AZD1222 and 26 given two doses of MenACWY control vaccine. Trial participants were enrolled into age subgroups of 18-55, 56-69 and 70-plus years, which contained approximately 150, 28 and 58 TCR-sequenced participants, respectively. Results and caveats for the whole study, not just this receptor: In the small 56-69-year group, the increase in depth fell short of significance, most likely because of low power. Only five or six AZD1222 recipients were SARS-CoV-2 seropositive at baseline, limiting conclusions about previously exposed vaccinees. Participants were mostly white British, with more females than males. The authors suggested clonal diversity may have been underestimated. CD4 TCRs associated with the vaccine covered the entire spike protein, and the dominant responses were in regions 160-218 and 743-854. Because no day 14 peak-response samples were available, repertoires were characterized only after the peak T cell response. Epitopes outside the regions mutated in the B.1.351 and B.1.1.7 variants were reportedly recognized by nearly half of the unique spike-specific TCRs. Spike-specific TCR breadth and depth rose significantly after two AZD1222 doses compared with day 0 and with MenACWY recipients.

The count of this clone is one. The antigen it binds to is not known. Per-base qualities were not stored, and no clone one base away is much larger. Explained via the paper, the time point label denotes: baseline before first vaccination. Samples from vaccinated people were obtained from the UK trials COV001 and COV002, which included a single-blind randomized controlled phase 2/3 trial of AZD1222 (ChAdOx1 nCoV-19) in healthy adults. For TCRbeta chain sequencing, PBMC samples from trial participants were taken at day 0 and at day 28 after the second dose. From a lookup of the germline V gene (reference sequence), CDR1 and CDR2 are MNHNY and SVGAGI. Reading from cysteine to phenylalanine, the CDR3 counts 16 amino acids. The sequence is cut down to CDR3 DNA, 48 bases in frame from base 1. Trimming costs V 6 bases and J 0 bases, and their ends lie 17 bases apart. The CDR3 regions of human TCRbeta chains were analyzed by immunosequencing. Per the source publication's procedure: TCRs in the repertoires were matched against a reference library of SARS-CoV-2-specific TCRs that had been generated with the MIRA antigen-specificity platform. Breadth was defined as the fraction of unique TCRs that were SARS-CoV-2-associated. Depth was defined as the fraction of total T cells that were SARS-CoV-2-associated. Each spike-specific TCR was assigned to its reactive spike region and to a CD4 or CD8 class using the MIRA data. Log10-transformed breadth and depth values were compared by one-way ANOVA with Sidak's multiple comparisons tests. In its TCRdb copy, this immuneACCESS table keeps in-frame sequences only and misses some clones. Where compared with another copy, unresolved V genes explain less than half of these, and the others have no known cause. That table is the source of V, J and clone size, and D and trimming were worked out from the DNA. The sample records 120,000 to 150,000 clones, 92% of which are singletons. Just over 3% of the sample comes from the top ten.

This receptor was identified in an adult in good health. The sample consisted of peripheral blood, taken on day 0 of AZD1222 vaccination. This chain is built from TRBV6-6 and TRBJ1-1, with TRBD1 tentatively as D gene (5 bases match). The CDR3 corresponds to CASRPGTRKMNTEAFF. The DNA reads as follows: TGTGCCAGCAGGCCGGGGACGCGCAAAATGAACACTGAAGCTTTCTTT.